Described below is a single TCR beta chain sequence and its context. The record originates from a study of T cells in Graves' hyperthyroidism and ophthalmopathy. Study background: Peripheral blood was collected at initial diagnosis, before any treatment.

Exclusion criteria comprised uncontrolled infection, other autoimmune disease, pregnancy or lactation. Thyroid ultrasound, orbital computed tomography, clinical symptoms, and serum thyroxine and TRAb underpinned diagnoses. TCR beta CDR3 regions were amplified from RNA transcripts. Primed by the HTBI set, a first-round RT-PCR was run on the TCR CDR3. TCRdb redid the calling of the multiplex PCR reads with MiXCR, one entry per CDR3 protein. Found here are under 700,000 distinct CDR3 sequences, around 15% of them singletons; the top ten hold 15% to 20%. Germline CDR1 LGHNA, CDR2 YNFKEQ. The CDR3 sequence is 18 residues long. Trimming removed 1 base from V and 7 bases from J; junction bases left unmatched: 16.

This sequence joins TRBV4-2 and TRBJ1-2; 9 bases line up with TRBD1. The specimen sequenced was blood. This TCR was recovered from a woman aged 18-29 years with Graves' hyperthyroidism. The CDR3 bases are TGTGCCAGCAGCCAAGGCGCCGTACCTGGACAGGGGAGTGGTGGCTACACCTTC. Translating gives CASSQGAVPGQGSGGYTF.